The rows below give T cell receptor beta chains drawn from one sample of a study of cytomegalovirus exposure and HLA in healthy donors. Some clones are missing from TCRdb's copy, which holds only in-frame ones; the method was immunoSEQ multiplex PCR. Of about 130,000 clones detected, roughly 79% appear once; the ten largest clones hold approximately 2.8%. Input material: PBMCs. Source of these receptors: a boy under 10 years old in good health and CMV-seronegative. Both conserved end residues are trimmed from each CDR3. Size is stated for part of the rows, as once, few or many counts, or as a class when the clone is expanded.

size: -
J: TRBJ1-1
V: TRBV6-5
CDR3: ASRERGKAF

size: -
J: TRBJ2-3
V: TRBV6-1
CDR3: ASFGTSGRADTQY

size: -
J: TRBJ1-2
V: TRBV9
CDR3: ASSANNPREYGYT

size: -
J: -
V: TRBV25-1
CDR3: ASSATGHEQY

size: -
J: TRBJ2-1
V: TRBV7-9
CDR3: ASSLGQGAYNEQF

size: -
J: TRBJ2-3
V: TRBV30
CDR3: AWSVLTDTQY

size: -
J: TRBJ1-1
V: TRBV6-1
CDR3: ASNPRGVGYTEAF

size: -
J: TRBJ1-1
V: TRBV4-2
CDR3: ASSPSRIREDTEAF

size: -
J: TRBJ1-6
V: TRBV6-5
CDR3: ASSYSGSYNSPLH

size: -
J: TRBJ2-3
V: TRBV7-6
CDR3: ASSLGGSGLISDSADTQY

size: few
J: TRBJ2-3
V: TRBV6-1
CDR3: ASSELAGADTQY

size: -
J: TRBJ1-4
V: TRBV5-8
CDR3: ASSLKALKLF

size: -
J: TRBJ2-1
V: TRBV4-2
CDR3: ASSPGTSGGINEQF

size: few
J: TRBJ1-3
V: TRBV2
CDR3: ASLYRHMSGNTIY

size: -
J: TRBJ2-2
V: TRBV7-8
CDR3: ASSFRRDRTGELF

size: -
J: TRBJ2-1
V: TRBV14
CDR3: ASSYGGLYNEQF

size: -
J: TRBJ1-2
V: TRBV15
CDR3: ATSRETGGPYGYT

size: once
J: TRBJ1-2
V: TRBV7-3
CDR3: ASSPETGGNYGYT

size: -
J: TRBJ1-3
V: TRBV9
CDR3: ASSLGTGYSGNTIY

size: -
J: TRBJ1-3
V: TRBV10-3
CDR3: AIGTGSNSGNTIY

size: -
J: TRBJ2-1
V: TRBV2
CDR3: ASSETSGRTSEQF

size: -
J: TRBJ2-1
V: TRBV5-8
CDR3: ASSLEASGGADEQF

size: -
J: TRBJ2-3
V: TRBV27
CDR3: ASRRTSTDTQY

size: -
J: TRBJ1-1
V: TRBV19
CDR3: ASSSLGVRYEAF

size: -
J: TRBJ2-7
V: TRBV27
CDR3: ASSLSRLTTPYEQY

size: -
J: TRBJ2-1
V: TRBV25-1
CDR3: ASSEWASGISYNEQF

size: few
J: TRBJ1-5
V: TRBV19
CDR3: ASAGHGFRSNQPQH

size: -
J: TRBJ2-5
V: TRBV14
CDR3: ASSQEQGEETQY

size: -
J: TRBJ1-2
V: TRBV6-4
CDR3: ASSDSERGGERGYT

size: -
J: TRBJ1-1
V: TRBV30
CDR3: ASRQGPYTEAF

size: -
J: TRBJ1-5
V: TRBV6-6
CDR3: ASRQLGGGNQPQH

size: -
J: TRBJ2-3
V: TRBV6-4
CDR3: ASSDGTGDADTQY

size: -
J: TRBJ1-6
V: TRBV2
CDR3: ASCLDRGRNSPLH

size: -
J: TRBJ2-2
V: TRBV30
CDR3: AWSDQGYPGELF

size: -
J: TRBJ2-1
V: TRBV29-1
CDR3: SVPSSGPYNEQF

size: -
J: TRBJ1-4
V: TRBV29-1
CDR3: SAKGGNEKLF

size: once
J: TRBJ2-2
V: TRBV10-3
CDR3: AISESTANTGELF

size: few
J: TRBJ2-5
V: TRBV5-4
CDR3: ASSLQPTGLLMETQY

size: -
J: TRBJ1-2
V: TRBV5-8
CDR3: ASSLRDIANYGYT

size: few
J: TRBJ1-1
V: TRBV4-3
CDR3: ASSPMEVGGNTEAF

size: -
J: TRBJ2-1
V: TRBV7-9
CDR3: ASSLAGGLPLYNEQF

size: -
J: TRBJ2-7
V: TRBV6-5
CDR3: ASKKTGSSYEQY

size: -
J: TRBJ1-1
V: TRBV11-3
CDR3: ASSLQGNTEAF

size: -
J: TRBJ2-1
V: TRBV25-1
CDR3: ASSPKEIRVTYNEQF

size: -
J: TRBJ1-2
V: TRBV7-2
CDR3: ASSLVPPGPYGYT

size: -
J: TRBJ2-5
V: TRBV7-2
CDR3: ASSSGQMKTQY